The T cell receptor (beta chain) described here comes from a study of T-cell reconstitution after alpha-beta-depleted transplantation in children. From germline, CDR1 is SGHTA and CDR2 FQGNSA. The CDR3 runs to 16 residues. Trimming removed 3 bases at V and 2 bases at J, with 15 bases between. This clonotype was recorded a few times. Molecular barcoding with unique molecular identifiers was used for the TCRbeta library. TCRdb reprocessed the PCR reads with MiXCR, giving one entry per CDR3 protein. The repertoire consists of fewer than 550,000 distinct CDR3 sequences, with roughly 10% occurring once and the leading ten covering approximately 15%.

Sequenced here: PBMCs, mostly from graft donor cells, sampled 180 days after TCRalphabeta/CD19-depleted stem cell transplant. The rearrangement uses TRBV7-2 and TRBJ2-3; D gene unclear. This receptor was obtained from a female patient aged 2 to 10 who had a stem cell transplant for aplastic anemia, so the T cells may come from the graft donor. This CDR3 reads CASSFSTGIYTDTQYF. CDR3 sequence (DNA): TGTGCCAGCAGCTTCTCGACCGGAATTTACACAGATACGCAGTATTTT. The full variable domain, in which reference TRBV7-2 and TRBJ2-3 provide the parts outside the CDR3, is GAGVSQSPSNKVTEKGKDVELRCDPISGHTALYWYRQSLGQGLEFLIYFQGNSAPDKSGLPSDRFSAERTGGSVSTLTIQRTQQEDSAVYLCASSFSTGIYTDTQYFGPGTRLTVL.